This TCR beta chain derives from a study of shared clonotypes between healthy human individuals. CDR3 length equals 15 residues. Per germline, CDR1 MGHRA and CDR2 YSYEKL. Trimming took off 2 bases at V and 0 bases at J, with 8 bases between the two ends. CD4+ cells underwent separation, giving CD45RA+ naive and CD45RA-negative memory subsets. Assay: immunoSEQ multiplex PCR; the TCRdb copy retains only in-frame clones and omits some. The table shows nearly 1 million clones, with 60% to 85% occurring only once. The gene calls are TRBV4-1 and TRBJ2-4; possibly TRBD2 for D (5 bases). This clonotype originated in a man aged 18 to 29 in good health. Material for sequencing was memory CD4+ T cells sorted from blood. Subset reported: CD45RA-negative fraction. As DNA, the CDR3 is TGCGCCAGCAGCCAACCGGGATCAGCCAAAAACATTCAGTACTTC. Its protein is CASSQPGSAKNIQYF.